The next 15 T cell receptor beta chains were all read from a single sample in a study of regulatory T cells in long-lasting Graves disease. Noted time point: persistent/refractory GD, antithyroid drugs over 5 years with positive TRAb. The TCR library was prepared using RNA isolated from PBMCs. Libraries of TCR beta came from iRepertoire HTBI primers plus Arm-PCR of CDR3 regions. MiXCR was run by TCRdb on the multiplex PCR reads, yielding one entry per CDR3 protein. The top ten hold less than 35% of the sample, which has about 340,000 distinct CDR3 sequences, about 19% seen once. The source material was peripheral blood mononuclear cells (PBMCs), sampled when the disease was refractory, from a patient treated with antithyroid drugs. All receptors derive from a female donor with Graves disease.

The rearrangement uses TRBV5-1 and TRBJ2-2; 13 bases fit TRBD2. The CDR3 is made up of 22 amino acids. J gave up 5 bases and V 2 bases, and 21 bases lay outside the gene matches. Per the germline V gene, CDR1 is SGHRS and CDR2 is YFSETQ. CDR3 amino acids: CASSFPRVELAGGPRGTGELFF. The CDR3 region has the DNA TGCGCCAGCAGCTTTCCCCGCGTGGAACTAGCGGGGGGGCCGCGTGGAACCGGGGAGCTGTTTTTT.

A note on this clonotype: This may arise from a read error, as a much more abundant clone is one base away. This chain connects TRBV19 to TRBJ1-1, with D possibly TRBD1 on 6 matching bases. Germline CDR1 and CDR2: LNHDA and SQIVND (reference sequence). This CDR3 region has 15 residues. The V gene lost 5 bases and the J gene lost 3 bases, with 16 bases spanning the gap. CDR3 residues: CASSAWDKMDTEAFF. CDR3 nucleotide sequence: TGTGCCAGTAGTGCTTGGGACAAGATGGACACTGAAGCTTTCTTT.

The sample holds many counts of this clonotype. The chain joins TRBV30 to TRBJ1-6, with 7 bases matching TRBD1. J gave up 7 bases and V 4 bases, and 1 base lay outside the gene matches. CDR3 length: 12 residues. Per germline, CDR1 GTSNPN and CDR2 SVGIG (reference sequence). In DNA form, the CDR3 reads TGTGCCTGGACAGGGGGGAATTCACCCCTCCACTTT. Translation: CAWTGGNSPLHF.

This clonotype was seen many times. CDR3 coding DNA: TGTGCCAGCAGTTCGGATACAGGGTTGTTCAATCAGCCCCAGCATTTT. Translating it yields CASSSDTGLFNQPQHF. This chain joins TRBV12-3 or TRBV12-4 and TRBJ1-5, with a weak D call TRBD1 (6 bases). The V end was cut by 4 bases, the J end by 3 bases, with 16 bases between. CDR3 length: 16 amino acids.

V is TRBV6-5 and J is TRBJ2-7, with 12 positions matching TRBD2. After removal of 4 bases from V and 2 bases from J, the junction contained 15 bases not matched to a gene. CDR1 and CDR2 (germline): MNHEY, SVGAGI. CDR3 size: 19 residues. The CDR3 here is CASSSSPFPGLAGPYEQYF. The DNA of the CDR3 is TGTGCCAGCAGTTCAAGCCCATTCCCGGGACTAGCGGGTCCCTACGAGCAGTACTTC.

The J gene is TRBJ2-2, the V gene TRBV30; D uncertain. Germline CDR1 reads GTSNPN; CDR2 reads SVGIG (reference sequence). V lost 3 bases and J lost 3, with 5 bases in between. The CDR3 contains 12 residues. DNA of the CDR3: TGTGCCTGGAGGACCTACACCGGGGAGCTGTTTTTT. This sequence encodes CAWRTYTGELFF.

The genes are TRBV24-1 and TRBJ2-7; 10 nucleotides line up with TRBD1. Germline V gives CDR1 KGHDR, CDR2 SFDVKD. This CDR3 contains 17 residues. The trim removed 5 bases at V and 1 base at J, leaving 10 bases unmatched. The CDR3 DNA is TGTGCCACCAGTGCCCCTGATGGACAGGGGGATTCCTACGAGCAGTACTTC. Translation: CATSAPDGQGDSYEQYF.

The gene calls are TRBV5-1 and TRBJ1-6, with unresolved D. The CDR3 is 14 amino acids. Germline values: CDR1 SGHRS, CDR2 YFSETQ. V lost 4 bases and J 3 bases, leaving 8 bases between the germline ends. CDR3 in amino acids: CASSGQHYNSPLHF. The CDR3 DNA follows: TGCGCCAGCAGCGGGCAGCACTATAATTCACCCCTCCACTTT.

This clonotype turned up a few times. The chain combines TRBV6-1 with TRBJ2-1, with 9 bases fitting TRBD1. V was pared by 6 bases and J by 6 bases, with 6 bases of the junction left unmatched. The CDR3 extends over 14 amino acids. Germline V gene sequence: CDR1 MNHNS, CDR2 SASEGT. For the CDR3, the DNA is TGTGCCAGCAGGGGGACAGGGAAGACCAATGAGCAGTTCTTC. Its translation is CASRGTGKTNEQFF.

This chain connects TRBV4-1 to TRBJ1-5; TRBD1 might be the D (5 bases). Germline V gene data show CDR1 as MGHRA and CDR2 as YSYEKL. The CDR3 consists of 17 residues. The V end was cut by 0 bases, the J end by 0 bases, with 12 bases between. The CDR3 DNA is TGCGCCAGCAGCCAAGATCTGGCAGGGACTAGCAATCAGCCCCAGCATTTT. Translation: CASSQDLAGTSNQPQHF.

This clonotype came up a few times. For the CDR3, the DNA is TGTGCCAGCAGTTTATTGGGGGTTGGGGCCAACGTCCTGACTTTC. This translates into CASSLLGVGANVLTF. V and J are TRBV28 and TRBJ2-6; D may match TRBD1 or TRBD2 (5 bases each). Trimming took 1 base from V and 3 from J, leaving 7 bases between them. Germline values: CDR1 MDHEN, CDR2 SYDVKM. The CDR3 is 15 amino acids.

The chain uses TRBV3-1 and TRBJ2-1, with D maybe TRBD1 (6 bases). CDR3 length: 15 amino acids. Per the germline V gene, CDR1 is LGHDT and CDR2 is YNNKEL (reference sequence). The V end was cut by 0 bases, the J end by 7 bases, with 13 bases between. The CDR3 region is CASSQEGVGTNEQFF. The CDR3 DNA sequence: TGTGCCAGCAGCCAAGAAGGGGTGGGGACAAATGAGCAGTTCTTC.

V gene TRBV2 combines with J gene TRBJ1-3, with unresolved D. From germline, CDR1 is SNHLY and CDR2 FYNNEI. With 7 bases removed from V and 0 bases from J, the gap between germline ends came to 22 bases. The CDR3 loop spans 18 amino acids. CDR3 protein: CASKSLPETDYSGNTIYF. CDR3 DNA: TGTGCCAGCAAGTCTTTACCCGAAACGGATTACTCTGGAAACACCATATATTTT.

For this clonotype: The junction differs from germline at one of its ends, possibly a read error. The J gene is TRBJ1-3, the V gene TRBV6-5; 10 nucleotides match TRBD1. The CDR3 consists of 16 residues. Germline-derived CDR1 and CDR2 are MNHEY and SVGAGI. The CDR3 spells CAGSYGTGVSGNTIYF. The CDR3 DNA is TGTGCCGGCAGTTACGGGACAGGGGTTAGTGGAAACACCATATATTTT.

This clonotype was seen a few times. V usage is TRBV4-2 and J usage is TRBJ2-2; D is uncertain. Germline values: CDR1 LGHNA, CDR2 YNFKEQ. V dropped 4 bases and J dropped 8 bases, with 23 bases sitting between them. The CDR3 contains 17 residues. CDR3 bases: TGTGCCAGCAGCCCCCGTAGGGCCGGTGGGATCGGGGGGGAGCTGTTTTTT. Amino acid sequence: CASSPRRAGGIGGELFF.